This T cell receptor beta chain originates from a study of shared clonotypes between healthy human individuals. General observations from the study: Larger estimated richness was generally recorded for naive subsets relative to memory subsets.

The repertoire was sequenced with immunoSEQ multiplex PCR; TCRdb's copy has only in-frame clones and lacks some. The data hold hundreds of thousands of clones, with approximately 90% observed a single time. V shed 4 bases, J shed 1 base, and the junction held 5 bases outside the gene matches. The CDR3 length is 15 residues. The germline gives CDR1 SGHAT, CDR2 FQNNGV. Comment on this clone: Its antigen is undetermined.

CD45RO negativity and positive selection for CCR7 defined naive CD8 cells, a population that excluded terminally differentiated effector memory CD45RA+ cells. The specimen was naive CD8+ T cells sorted from blood. The chain recombines TRBV11-2 with TRBJ2-7; TRBD1 matches at 9 bases. This receptor was taken from a man younger than 45 in good health. Here the CDR3 reads CASSSPGQGSYEQYF. The CDR3 region has the DNA TGTGCCAGCAGCTCTCCGGGACAGGGTTCCTACGAGCAGTACTTC.